The rows below give T cell receptor beta chains drawn from one sample of a study of Ad26.COV2.S vaccination and SARS-CoV-2 variants. Sequencing was performed with immunoSEQ multiplex PCR; in TCRdb, only in-frame clones are kept and a portion is missing. The sample has around 380,000 clones; approximately 86% are singletons. The specimen comprised peripheral blood, sampled in a trial of Ad26.COV2.S vaccine versus placebo. Receptors were obtained from a person aged 18-65 years who received the Ad26.COV2.S COVID-19 vaccine or a placebo. Each CDR3 is given with its conserved first and last residue. The order of the fields is V gene, D gene, J gene, CDR3 protein. D genes are given only for firm matches.

>TRBV13|.|TRBJ2-3
CASGIGGQGTDTQYF
>TRBV6-5|.|TRBJ1-5
CASSQGGGAQPQHF
>TRBV4-2|.|TRBJ1-2
CASSQEINGYTF
>TRBV15|TRBD1|TRBJ1-2
CATSRDRDRGGGYTF
>TRBV28|.|TRBJ1-2
CASSHAAATNYGYTF
>TRBV7-2|TRBD2|TRBJ2-2
CASSLTRPSGPGELFF
>TRBV12-3/TRBV12-4|.|TRBJ2-5
CASGLQIQETQYF
>TRBV11-2|.|TRBJ2-6
CASSVGFVSGANVLTF
>TRBV6-5|.|TRBJ2-3
CASRVGRITDTQYF
>TRBV6-2/TRBV6-3|.|TRBJ1-1
CASSSDSSEGTEAFF
>TRBV11-3|.|TRBJ1-6
CASSYVNNSPLHF
>TRBV30|.|TRBJ1-3
CAWSTDSGNTIYF
>TRBV6-2/TRBV6-3|TRBD1|TRBJ1-1
CASSLQGPEMAFF
>TRBV4-3|TRBD1|TRBJ2-7
CASSQDRTGGRSEQYF
>TRBV4-1|.|TRBJ1-6
CASSQVTLGLSYNSPLHF
>TRBV4-1|TRBD2|TRBJ2-5
CASSHEGLAGSEGETQYF
>TRBV6-4|TRBD1|TRBJ1-2
CASSPAGGGNYGYTF
>TRBV27|TRBD1|TRBJ1-5
CASSLGTGVLGNQPQHF
>TRBV6-5|.|TRBJ2-7
CASSYGDSYEQYF
>TRBV21-1|.|TRBJ1-1
CASSNRGVRSMNEEAFF
>TRBV2|TRBD2|TRBJ2-3
CASSLRTSGGADTQYF
>TRBV7-6|.|TRBJ1-1
CASSFAAYTEAFF
>TRBV5-5|TRBD1|TRBJ1-4
CASSPGTGGRNEKLFF
>TRBV19|TRBD2|TRBJ2-5
CASSISIAGYQETQYF
>TRBV5-1|.|TRBJ2-1
CASSKDGLGPTNEQFF
>TRBV11-1|.|TRBJ1-1
CASSWDTNTEAFF
>TRBV9|.|TRBJ1-2
CASSVVERSNGYTF
>TRBV10-3|.|TRBJ1-1
CAITNGTVNTEAFF
>TRBV3-1/TRBV3-2|.|TRBJ2-1
CASSQVPATMMEQFF
>TRBV2|.|TRBJ1-3
CARAYRSEDTIYF
>TRBV18|.|TRBJ1-1
CASSTLGDDTEAFF
>TRBV5-6|.|TRBJ2-5
CASSFILETQYF
>TRBV5-5|.|TRBJ2-1
CASSLEGSYNEQFF
>TRBV10-2|.|TRBJ2-5
CASSESRETQYF
>TRBV19|.|TRBJ2-2
CASSTPGELFF
>TRBV6-5|TRBD1|TRBJ2-3
CASRPGGSTDTQYF
>TRBV21-1|.|TRBJ1-2
CASSPRGREERHTF
>TRBV7-6|.|TRBJ1-5
CASSLNDGNQPQHF
>TRBV4-3|TRBD2|TRBJ2-7
CASSQELAGGSSSYEQYF
>TRBV12-3/TRBV12-4|.|TRBJ2-5
CASSFLQETQYF
>TRBV6-2/TRBV6-3|.|TRBJ1-5
CASSYSPGWQPQHF
>TRBV5-1|.|TRBJ1-2
CASRPDGYYGYTF
>TRBV7-9|.|TRBJ2-1
CASSSSTKPYNEQFF
>TRBV18|TRBD1|TRBJ1-1
CASSPYGQGANTEAFF
>TRBV6-5|.|TRBJ1-5
CASSKTANQPQHF
>TRBV6-1|TRBD1|TRBJ2-5
CASSDHRGLQETQYF
>TRBV5-6|.|TRBJ1-2
CASSDSGGPYGYTF
>TRBV6-2/TRBV6-3|.|TRBJ1-1
CASSYDRGTEAFF
>TRBV10-2|TRBD1|TRBJ1-4
CASSTGQGPTNEKLFF
>TRBV7-2|TRBD2|TRBJ2-5
CASSLRGFGGGGGETQYF
>TRBV27|TRBD1|TRBJ1-5
CASAGGGYTTQPQHF